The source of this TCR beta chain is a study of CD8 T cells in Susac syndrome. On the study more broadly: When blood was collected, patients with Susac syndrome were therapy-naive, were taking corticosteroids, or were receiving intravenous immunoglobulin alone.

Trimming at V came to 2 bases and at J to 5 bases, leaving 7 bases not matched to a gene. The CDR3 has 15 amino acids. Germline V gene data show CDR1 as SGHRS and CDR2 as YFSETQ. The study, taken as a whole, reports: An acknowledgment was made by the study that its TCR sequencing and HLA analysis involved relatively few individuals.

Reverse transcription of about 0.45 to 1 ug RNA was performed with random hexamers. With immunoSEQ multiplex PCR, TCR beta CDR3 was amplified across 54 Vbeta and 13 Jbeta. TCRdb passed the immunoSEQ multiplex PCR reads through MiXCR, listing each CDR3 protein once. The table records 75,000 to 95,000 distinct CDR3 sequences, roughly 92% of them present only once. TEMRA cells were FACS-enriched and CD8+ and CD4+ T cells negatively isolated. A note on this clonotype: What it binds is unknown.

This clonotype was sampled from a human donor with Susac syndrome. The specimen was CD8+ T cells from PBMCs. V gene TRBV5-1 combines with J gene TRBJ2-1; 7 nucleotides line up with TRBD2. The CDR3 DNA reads TGCGCCAGCAGCTTTAGCGGGCCAGGGAACAATGAGCAGTTCTTC. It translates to CASSFSGPGNNEQFF.